The 23 T cell receptor beta chains below come from one sample, sequenced in a study of blood T cell repertoires in COVID-19. The repertoire was sequenced with immunoSEQ multiplex PCR; TCRdb's copy has only in-frame clones and lacks some. The table has 200,000 to 250,000 clones, 88% seen once. Material: PBMCs or T cells enriched from blood (not recorded which). Every receptor here comes from a woman in her fifties or sixties with acute COVID-19.

The V call is TRBV6-5, the J call TRBJ2-5; 8 bases align to TRBD2. The J segment lost 1 base and the V segment lost 2 bases, leaving 6 bases of the junction unmatched. Germline V gene sequence: CDR1 MNHEY, CDR2 SVGAGI. This CDR3 comprises 16 residues. Here the CDR3 DNA reads TGTGCCAGCAGTTACACTAGCGGAGCCCGCCAAGAGACCCAGTACTTC. Its translation: CASSYTSGARQETQYF.

Comments on this clone: This CDR3 is also generated by other DNA sequences in the sample. This chain uses TRBV5-1 with TRBJ2-1; 8 positions match TRBD2. The CDR3 sequence is 16 residues long. V lost 2 bases, J lost 0 bases, and 4 bases stayed unmatched. The germline CDR1 and CDR2 sequences are SGHRS and YFSETQ. The chain's CDR3 is CASSLPSGSSYNEQFF. DNA for the CDR3: TGCGCCAGCAGCTTACCGAGCGGGAGCTCCTACAATGAGCAGTTCTTC. Full variable domain (missing parts from reference TRBV5-1 and TRBJ2-1): KAGVTQTPRYLIKTRGQQVTLSCSPISGHRSVSWYQQTPGQGLQFLFEYFSETQRNKGNFPGRFSGRQFSNSRSEMNVSTLELGDSALYLCASSLPSGSSYNEQFFGPGTRLTVL.

This clone showed up just a few times. The chain combines TRBV2 with TRBJ1-5, with 9 bases lining up with TRBD1. Looked up from germline, CDR1 is SNHLY and CDR2 is FYNNEI. The CDR3 contains 15 residues. V trimming: 6 bases; J trimming: 3 bases; junction bases outside the gene matches: 6. In DNA, the CDR3 is TGTGCCAGCAGGGGGACAGGGATCCCCAATCAGCCCCAGCATTTT. Encoded protein: CASRGTGIPNQPQHF.

This chain connects TRBV12-1 to TRBJ1-4; TRBD1 is the table's D call, not checked against the DNA. TRBV12-1 is an annotated pseudogene. The CDR3 totals 18 residues. CDR3 region: CASSPTSGKGATNEKLFF. In DNA, the CDR3 is TGTGCCAGCAGCCCTACCTCAGGGAAAGGGGCAACTAATGAAAAACTGTTTTTT.

V and J are TRBV6-5 and TRBJ1-3; no reliable D call. The length of the CDR3 is 14 residues. V lost 2 bases to trimming and J lost 0 bases, with 5 bases between them. CDR1 and CDR2 (germline): MNHEY, SVGAGI. Here the CDR3 reads CASSYGGSGNTIYF. The CDR3 DNA follows: TGTGCCAGCAGTTACGGAGGCTCTGGAAACACCATATATTTT.

V is TRBV5-6 and J is TRBJ2-3, with a weak D call TRBD2 (6 bases). This CDR3 region has 17 residues. With 5 bases removed from V and 4 bases from J, the gap between germline ends came to 23 bases. In germline, CDR1 is SGHDT, CDR2 YYEEEE. The CDR3 DNA reads as TGTGCCAGCAGACCGGGGGACTTCCTATCGGTCCCAGATACGCAGTATTTT. Translating gives CASRPGDFLSVPDTQYF.

The chain couples TRBV11-3 to TRBJ2-1; the D gene is possibly TRBD2 (7 bases). The V end lost 5 bases, the J end lost 6 bases, and 20 bases lay between the germline ends. Germline CDR1 SGHNT, CDR2 YENEEA. This CDR3 has 16 residues. The CDR3 bases are TGTGCCAGCAGCCAGGGAGGGGGGCTAAGTCGCAATGAGCAGTTCTTC. Its translation: CASSQGGGLSRNEQFF.

The chain uses TRBV27 and TRBJ2-3; 7 bases align to TRBD1. V was pared by 6 bases and J by 6 bases, with 9 bases of the junction left unmatched. This CDR3 comprises 14 residues. Germline lookup yields CDR1 MNHEY and CDR2 SMNVEV (reference sequence). CDR3 in amino acids: CASRRGQGRDTQYF. DNA of the CDR3: TGTGCCAGCAGAAGGGGGCAGGGTCGCGATACGCAGTATTTT.

This chain connects TRBV13 to TRBJ2-5; the match to TRBD2 covers 10 bases. V was pared by 3 bases and J by 2 bases, with 6 bases of the junction left unmatched. Germline CDR1 reads PRHDT; CDR2 reads FYEKMQ (reference sequence). The CDR3 consists of 16 residues. The CDR3 DNA sequence: TGTGCCAGCAGCTTTTTAGCGGGAGGTTCTCAAGAGACCCAGTACTTC. This translates into CASSFLAGGSQETQYF. Full variable domain (rest looked up from reference TRBV13 and TRBJ2-5): AAGVIQSPRHLIKEKRETATLKCYPIPRHDTVYWYQQGPGQDPQFLISFYEKMQSDKGSIPDRFSAQQFSDYHSELNMSSLELGDSALYFCASSFLAGGSQETQYFGPGTRLLVL.

This chain joins TRBV28 and TRBJ1-6, with TRBD1 matching over 7 bases. In germline, CDR1 is MDHEN, CDR2 SYDVKM. The CDR3 runs 14 residues. The V gene end was trimmed by 5 bases and the J gene end by 7 bases; junction bases not matched to a gene: 5. This CDR3 is CASSEYRGNSPLHF. The CDR3 DNA follows: TGTGCCAGCAGTGAGTACAGGGGAAATTCACCCCTCCACTTT.

V usage is TRBV7-2 and J usage is TRBJ2-3, with 8 bases matching TRBD1. CDR3 length: 15 residues. The J segment lost 8 bases and the V segment lost 5 bases, leaving 12 bases of the junction unmatched. Looked up from germline, CDR1 is SGHTA and CDR2 is FQGNSA. CDR3 sequence (DNA): TGTGCCAGCAGCCCAGGGGGCTCGGAGATAGGTACGCAGTATTTT. The encoded protein is CASSPGGSEIGTQYF.

The rearrangement joins TRBV6-6 to TRBJ2-7; a weak D match, TRBD1 (6 bases). The CDR3 is 14 amino acids. V was cut by 7 bases and J by 2 bases, with 15 bases left in between. CDR1 is MNHNY, CDR2 SVGAGI, per germline (reference sequence). CDR3 loop: CASTIDRLPYEQYF. CDR3 in DNA: TGTGCCAGCACAATAGACAGGTTACCCTACGAGCAGTACTTC.

The sample holds a few counts of this clone. This CDR3 reads CASSQLAGGLNEQFF. For the CDR3, the DNA is TGTGCCAGCAGCCAGTTAGCGGGAGGCCTCAATGAGCAGTTCTTC. The genes are TRBV3-1 (or the pseudogene TRBV3-2) and TRBJ2-1; 10 nucleotides agree with TRBD2. Germline V gene sequence: CDR1 LGHDT, CDR2 YNNKEL (reference sequence). V shed 3 bases and J 6 bases; nucleotides not matched to a gene: 5. The CDR3 has 15 residues.

In DNA form, the CDR3 reads TGTGCCAGCAGCCAAGGAACGGGTTACGAGCAGTACTTC. It yields the protein CASSQGTGYEQYF. The gene calls are TRBV3-1 (or the pseudogene TRBV3-2) and TRBJ2-7; D is ambiguous. This CDR3 is built from 13 residues. V lost 1 base to trimming and J lost 4 bases, with 8 bases between them. Germline V gene sequence: CDR1 LGHDT, CDR2 YNNKEL (reference sequence).

The CDR3 region is CASSIDSPGNTEAFF. CDR3 in DNA: TGTGCCAGTAGTATAGACTCCCCGGGGAACACTGAAGCTTTCTTT. This chain joins TRBV19 and TRBJ1-1; D gene unclear. This CDR3 has 15 amino acids. Trimming took 0 bases from V and 1 from J, leaving 9 bases between them. Germline-derived CDR1 and CDR2 are LNHDA and SQIVND (reference sequence).

This sequence joins TRBV19 and TRBJ2-7; 8 bases align to TRBD1. The CDR3 spans 14 residues. Germline CDR1 is LNHDA and CDR2 is SQIVND (reference sequence). Trimming at V came to 3 bases and at J to 1 base, leaving 2 bases not matched to a gene. The CDR3 is CASSIGTGSYEQYF. DNA for the CDR3: TGTGCCAGTAGTATCGGGACAGGTTCCTACGAGCAGTACTTC. Supplemented by reference TRBV19 and TRBJ2-7, the full variable domain reads DGGITQSPKYLFRKEGQNVTLSCEQNLNHDAMYWYRQDPGQGLRLIYYSQIVNDFQKGDIAEGYSVSREKKESFPLTVTSAQKNPTAFYLCASSIGTGSYEQYFGPGTRLTVT.

This clone appeared a few times. The V gene is TRBV27, the J gene TRBJ1-2; 7 bases map to TRBD1. There are 14 residues in the CDR3. Germline CDR1 MNHEY, CDR2 SMNVEV (reference sequence). With 2 bases clipped from V and 3 bases from J, the junction kept 3 bases outside the gene matches. CDR3 amino acids: CASSLQGEYYGYTF. The CDR3 DNA reads TGTGCCAGCAGTTTACAGGGGGAGTACTATGGCTACACCTTC.

This sequence joins TRBV5-6 and TRBJ1-5; D may be TRBD1 (6 bases). Looked up from germline, CDR1 is SGHDT and CDR2 is YYEEEE. Trimming pared 0 bases from V and 5 bases from J, leaving 9 bases between. The CDR3 consists of 14 residues. The CDR3 DNA sequence: TGTGCCAGCAGCTTGGGGGACAATTATCAGCCCCAGCATTTT. It translates to CASSLGDNYQPQHF.

The rearrangement uses TRBV9 and TRBJ1-2; TRBD1 aligns across 10 bases. CDR1 SGDLS and CDR2 YYNGEE come from the germline V gene. CDR3 length equals 15 residues. The trim removed 2 bases at V and 6 bases at J, leaving 7 bases unmatched. The CDR3 DNA sequence: TGTGCCAGCAGCGTCTGGGACAGGGGCCCGGATGGCTACACCTTC. Translated: CASSVWDRGPDGYTF.

The chain carries TRBV7-2 and TRBJ2-6; D not certain. The CDR3 contains 14 residues. Germline V gene data show CDR1 as SGHTA and CDR2 as FQGNSA. Trimming shortened V by 4 bases and J by 2 bases, and 6 bases separated the two germline ends. The DNA for the CDR3 is TGTGCCAGCAGCTCCCCAACTGGGGCCAACGTCCTGACTTTC. Translating gives CASSSPTGANVLTF.

This chain links TRBV19 with TRBJ1-2; tentative D call: TRBD1 (6 bases). The CDR3 contains 15 residues. Germline lookup yields CDR1 LNHDA and CDR2 SQIVND (reference sequence). The CDR3 sequence is CTQITNRENVYGYTF. CDR3 nucleotides: TGTACCCAAATAACGAACAGGGAAAACGTCTATGGCTACACCTTC.

The rearrangement uses TRBV29-1 and TRBJ1-1; D is perhaps TRBD1 (5 bases). V lost 3 bases and J lost 2, with 19 bases in between. Germline V gene data show CDR1 as SQVTM and CDR2 as ANQGSEA. The CDR3 spans 16 residues. The CDR3 sequence: CSVERRGKMGNTEAFF. CDR3 nucleotide sequence: TGCAGCGTTGAGCGGAGGGGTAAGATGGGAAACACTGAAGCTTTCTTT. The entire variable domain, with the rest obtained from reference TRBV29-1 and TRBJ1-1, is as follows: SAVISQKPSRDICQRGTSLTIQCQVDSQVTMMFWYRQQPGQSLTLIATANQGSEATYESGFVIDKFPISRPNLTFSTLTVSNMSPEDSSIYLCSVERRGKMGNTEAFFGQGTRLTVV.

This chain connects TRBV18 to TRBJ1-6; perhaps TRBD1 as D (5 bases). The CDR3 loop spans 17 amino acids. Trimming took 2 bases from V and 0 from J, leaving 11 bases between them. Germline assignment: CDR1 KGHSH and CDR2 LQKENI. CDR3 DNA: TGTGCCAGCTCACCATTTGACAGCCGCTCCTATAATTCACCCCTCCACTTT. Its protein is CASSPFDSRSYNSPLHF.